The 4 T cell receptor beta chains presented below share a single source sample, sequenced in a study of shared clonotypes between healthy human individuals. CD45RO-negative CD8 cells positively selected for CCR7 made up the naive population, which excluded terminally differentiated effector memory CD45RA+ cells. Only in-frame clones appear in the TCRdb table, and some are missing; sequencing was by immunoSEQ multiplex PCR. Of some 740,000 clones listed, around 92% were seen once; the top ten hold around 24%. Sequenced material: naive CD8+ T cells sorted from blood. These receptor sequences come from a man aged 30-40 years in good health.

The chain links TRBV18 to TRBJ2-3, with 9 positions matching TRBD2. Germline V gene lookup returns CDR1 KGHSH and CDR2 LQKENI. CDR3 length equals 17 residues. The trim removed 0 bases at V and 0 bases at J, leaving 4 bases unmatched. In nucleotides, the CDR3 is TGTGCCAGCTCACCACCGGCTAGCGGGATAAGCACAGATACGCAGTATTTT. Residues: CASSPPASGISTDTQYF.

This chain links TRBV9 with TRBJ2-7, with TRBD1 matching over 8 bases. CDR1 and CDR2 from the germline V gene are SGDLS and YYNGEE. J was trimmed by 3 bases and V by 4 bases; bases with no gene match: 9. The CDR3 length is 15 residues. The CDR3 nucleotides are TGTGCCAGCAGCCCCTCGGCAGGACAGGGCTACGAGCAGTACTTC. Translated: CASSPSAGQGYEQYF.

V usage is TRBV11-2 and J usage is TRBJ2-7, with D tentatively TRBD1 (6 bases). This CDR3 region has 15 residues. The germline V gene encodes CDR1 SGHAT and CDR2 FQNNGV. V lost 5 bases and J lost 3, with 17 bases in between. CDR3: CASSTPSGGNYEQYF. Here the CDR3 DNA reads TGTGCCAGCAGCACCCCGAGTGGGGGCAACTACGAGCAGTACTTC. The full variable domain, its missing parts supplied by reference TRBV11-2 and TRBJ2-7, is EAGVAQSPRYKIIEKRQSVAFWCNPISGHATLYWYQQILGQGPKLLIQFQNNGVVDDSQLPKDRFSAERLKGVDSTLKIQPAKLEDSAVYLCASSTPSGGNYEQYFGPGTRLTVT.

As to this clone: Other nucleotide sequences from this sample produce the same CDR3. This chain uses TRBV27 with TRBJ2-1; tentative D call: TRBD1 (5 bases). Germline values: CDR1 MNHEY, CDR2 SMNVEV (reference sequence). CDR3 length: 13 amino acids. Trimming stripped 3 bases from V and 3 bases from J, with 6 bases between. CDR3 sequence (DNA): TGTGCCAGCAGTTTTACAGGCTACAATGAGCAGTTCTTC. Protein product: CASSFTGYNEQFF.